This record looks at one TCR beta chain sequence and its context. The antigen remains undetermined. The data are from a study of beta chain features in type 1 diabetes. Whole-study results and caveats: Any HLA effect on TCRB rearrangement was left unresolved by small sub-analyses.

Expressed TCRB transcripts were sequenced, since all the RNA that had been isolated was reverse transcribed. Clones were read by immunoSEQ multiplex PCR, and TCRdb kept only the in-frame ones, dropping some. The sample contains 500,000 to 700,000 clones, about 16% of which appear only once. CDR3 length equals 16 residues. V gave up 1 base and J gave up 2 bases; unmatched junction bases: 6. Germline CDR1 is LGHNA and CDR2 is YSLEER. The chain employs TRBV4-3 and TRBJ2-7; TRBD2 matches at 9 bases. This sequence was found in a young man in good health. The source material was naive CD4+ T cells from blood. The CDR3 region has the DNA TGCGCCAGCAGCCAAGGTGCGGCGGGAGGGCCCTACGAGCAGTACTTC. It yields the protein CASSQGAAGGPYEQYF.